A single sample is the source of the 28 T cell receptor beta chains below, sequenced in a study of blood T cell repertoires in COVID-19. This table comes from immunoSEQ multiplex PCR, and its TCRdb copy is limited to in-frame clones, with some not included. The repertoire holds 130,000 to 150,000 clones, with approximately 90% as singletons. Sequencing was done on a sample of PBMCs or T cells enriched from blood (not recorded which). The receptors were gathered from a woman aged 30 to 39 with acute COVID-19.

This clone was recorded only once. This chain connects TRBV30 to TRBJ2-1; D may be TRBD2 (5 bases). Germline values: CDR1 GTSNPN, CDR2 SVGIG (reference sequence). With 3 bases removed from V and 12 bases from J, the gap between germline ends came to 21 bases. The CDR3 consists of 14 residues. Here the CDR3 DNA reads TGTGCCTGGAGCGAGGGTTTGGTTGCCGAGGGGCAGTTCTTC. Translating gives CAWSEGLVAEGQFF.

The chain recombines TRBV19 with TRBJ2-6; 9 nucleotides match TRBD1. This CDR3 spans 16 amino acids. V shed 10 bases, J shed 0 bases, and the junction held 7 bases outside the gene matches. CDR1 and CDR2 from the germline V gene are LNHDA and SQIVND (reference sequence). As DNA, the CDR3 is TGTGCCACCCGGGACAGGGTTTCCTCTGGGGCCAACGTCCTGACTTTC. As protein: CATRDRVSSGANVLTF. Full variable domain (outside the CDR3, taken from reference TRBV19 and TRBJ2-6): DGGITQSPKYLFRKEGQNVTLSCEQNLNHDAMYWYRQDPGQGLRLIYYSQIVNDFQKGDIAEGYSVSREKKESFPLTVTSAQKNPTAFYLCATRDRVSSGANVLTFGAGSRLTVL.

The rearrangement joins TRBV10-3 to TRBJ2-1, with 8 nucleotides matching TRBD2. The CDR3 extends over 15 amino acids. Germline CDR1 reads ENHRY; CDR2 reads SYGVKD. V gave up 8 bases and J gave up 3 bases; unmatched junction bases: 9. In DNA, the CDR3 is TGTGCCATCGATTCCGGGACTAGGATCTACAATGAGCAGTTCTTC. Encoded protein: CAIDSGTRIYNEQFF.

This chain connects TRBV5-1 to TRBJ2-3; the match to TRBD2 covers 8 bases. CDR1 SGHRS and CDR2 YFSETQ come from the germline V gene. CDR3 length: 16 residues. The V and J ends lost 4 bases and 3 bases, in that order; junction bases with no gene match: 10. In nucleotides, the CDR3 is TGCGCCAGCAGCCCTATAGCGGGAAGTCCGACAGATACGCAGTATTTT. It is translated as CASSPIAGSPTDTQYF.

In DNA form, the CDR3 reads TGTGCCAGCAGCTTGAGTCAGCGGAACACCGGGGAGCTGTTTTTT. Its translation: CASSLSQRNTGELFF. The rearrangement joins TRBV5-6 to TRBJ2-2; D not resolved. Germline V gives CDR1 SGHDT, CDR2 YYEEEE. V lost 1 base, J lost 1 base, and 8 bases lay in between. CDR3 length: 15 amino acids.

The V call is TRBV19, the J call TRBJ1-2; possibly TRBD1 for D (5 bases). The CDR3 is made up of 14 amino acids. Trimming shortened V by 6 bases and J by 4 bases, and 15 bases separated the two germline ends. CDR1 LNHDA and CDR2 SQIVND come from the germline V gene (reference sequence). CDR3 loop: CASSRTSGVYGYTF. The CDR3 nucleotides read TGTGCCAGTAGCCGGACGTCGGGGGTCTATGGCTACACCTTC. The whole variable domain, remainder taken from reference TRBV19 and TRBJ1-2, is DGGITQSPKYLFRKEGQNVTLSCEQNLNHDAMYWYRQDPGQGLRLIYYSQIVNDFQKGDIAEGYSVSREKKESFPLTVTSAQKNPTAFYLCASSRTSGVYGYTFGSGTRLTVV.

The chain couples TRBV29-1 to TRBJ1-1; tentative D call: TRBD1 (5 bases). Germline CDR1 SQVTM, CDR2 ANQGSEA. V lost 4 bases, J lost 1 base, and 7 bases lay in between. The CDR3 is 12 amino acids. The CDR3 nucleotides are TGCAGCGTTGCCGGGGGGAACACTGAAGCTTTCTTT. Protein product: CSVAGGNTEAFF.

The table lists this clone with a few counts. V gene TRBV11-2 combines with J gene TRBJ1-1, with D uncertain. The length of the CDR3 is 14 residues. The germline V and J ends were trimmed by 0 bases and 1 base, with 6 bases remaining between them. The germline gives CDR1 SGHAT, CDR2 FQNNGV. In DNA, the CDR3 is TGTGCCAGCAGCTTAGACCCCAGGAACACTGAAGCTTTCTTT. It yields the protein CASSLDPRNTEAFF.

The rearrangement uses TRBV13 and TRBJ1-3, with TRBD1 matching over 11 bases. This CDR3 is 19 amino acids long. CDR1 PRHDT and CDR2 FYEKMQ come from the germline V gene (reference sequence). Trimming cost V 5 bases and J 4 bases; bases outside gene matches: 16. CDR3 bases: TGTGCCAGCAGCCCTACCGGGACAGGGGGACCCGAGGGAGGAAACACCATATATTTT. This encodes CASSPTGTGGPEGGNTIYF. Complete variable domain (other parts from reference TRBV13 and TRBJ1-3): AAGVIQSPRHLIKEKRETATLKCYPIPRHDTVYWYQQGPGQDPQFLISFYEKMQSDKGSIPDRFSAQQFSDYHSELNMSSLELGDSALYFCASSPTGTGGPEGGNTIYFGEGSWLTVV.

CDR3 sequence reads: CASSTPRRLADTQYF. CDR3 sequence (DNA): TGTGCCAGCAGTACTCCACGACGACTAGCAGATACGCAGTATTTT. This sequence joins TRBV28 and TRBJ2-3, with a tentative D call TRBD2 (6 bases). V lost 5 bases and J lost 4, with 16 bases in between. CDR1 is MDHEN and CDR2 is SYDVKM in the germline V gene. The CDR3 extends over 15 amino acids.

This sequence joins TRBV28 and TRBJ1-2; 7 bases are shared with TRBD1. The CDR3 consists of 15 residues. After removal of 3 bases from V and 4 bases from J, the junction contained 8 bases not matched to a gene. Germline assignment: CDR1 MDHEN and CDR2 SYDVKM. Here the CDR3 reads CASSLTGLPSYGYTF. CDR3 nucleotide sequence: TGTGCCAGCAGTTTGACAGGGCTCCCTAGCTATGGCTACACCTTC.

The genes are TRBV7-2 and TRBJ1-2, with D uncertain. V shed 2 bases and J shed 9 bases, with 16 bases lying between them. Germline V gives CDR1 SGHTA, CDR2 FQGNSA. The CDR3 runs to 14 residues. The chain's CDR3 is CASSLQQLSARYTF. The CDR3 DNA follows: TGTGCCAGCAGCTTACAACAGCTTAGCGCCCGCTACACCTTC.

The CDR3 reads CASSLATGQGYGYTF. The CDR3 DNA reads TGTGCCAGCAGCTTGGCCACGGGACAGGGGTATGGCTACACCTTC. The chain combines TRBV5-8 with TRBJ1-2, with TRBD1 matching 10 bases. Germline loops: CDR1 SGHTS, CDR2 YDEGEE. V shed 0 bases and J 5 bases; nucleotides not matched to a gene: 4. The CDR3 totals 15 residues. Complete variable domain (other parts from reference TRBV5-8 and TRBJ1-2): EAGVTQSPTHLIKTRGQQATLRCSPISGHTSVYWYQQALGLGLQFLLWYDEGEERNRGNFPPRFSGRQFPNYSSELNVNALELEDSALYLCASSLATGQGYGYTFGSGTRLTVV.

This clone was found a few times. V gene TRBV2 combines with J gene TRBJ1-1, with D possibly TRBD1 on 5 matching bases. The CDR3 totals 14 residues. V was cut by 6 bases and J by 4 bases, with 15 bases left in between. CDR1 SNHLY and CDR2 FYNNEI come from the germline V gene. The CDR3 loop reads CASSTFLGGTEAFF. Written as DNA, the CDR3 is TGTGCCAGCAGCACGTTCTTGGGGGGCACTGAAGCTTTCTTT.

V gene TRBV3-1 (or the pseudogene TRBV3-2) combines with J gene TRBJ1-2; D is possibly TRBD1 (6 bases). Between the trimmed V and J ends, which lost 2 bases and 8 bases, there was a span of 15 bases. The CDR3 covers 14 residues. Germline assignment: CDR1 LGHDT and CDR2 YNNKEL (reference sequence). CDR3 protein: CASSQLAGAHGYTF. As DNA, the CDR3 is TGTGCCAGCAGCCAACTCGCGGGGGCTCACGGCTACACCTTC.

This chain connects TRBV29-1 to TRBJ2-1; 7 positions match TRBD1. V shed 8 bases, J shed 2 bases, and the junction held 9 bases outside the gene matches. Germline lookup yields CDR1 SQVTM and CDR2 ANQGSEA. The CDR3 is 14 amino acids. CDR3 amino acids: CSHQAQGAYNEQFF. Here the CDR3 DNA reads TGCAGCCACCAGGCCCAGGGGGCCTACAATGAGCAGTTCTTC.

This clone was counted only a few times. V usage is TRBV7-2 and J usage is TRBJ1-2; 8 nucleotides align to TRBD1. V trimming: 4 bases; J trimming: 7 bases; junction bases outside the gene matches: 5. CDR1 is SGHTA, CDR2 FQGNSA, per germline. The CDR3 spans 13 residues. The CDR3 protein is CASSSDRGLGYTF. DNA of the CDR3: TGTGCCAGCAGCTCCGACAGGGGTCTTGGCTACACCTTC.

A single count supports this clone. The chain employs TRBV7-9 and TRBJ2-7, with TRBD2 matching over 12 bases. This CDR3 region has 16 residues. Germline loops: CDR1 SEHNR, CDR2 FQNEAQ (reference sequence). V dropped 6 bases and J dropped 5; count of bases not matched to a gene: 11. The CDR3 sequence: CASSSRLAGVYDEQYF. In nucleotides, the CDR3 is TGTGCCAGCAGTTCTAGACTAGCGGGAGTTTACGACGAGCAGTACTTC.

The chain carries TRBV28 and TRBJ1-2, with 9 bases that match TRBD1. Germline CDR1 reads MDHEN; CDR2 reads SYDVKM. The CDR3 runs to 15 residues. The trim removed 5 bases at V and 8 bases at J, leaving 12 bases unmatched. The CDR3 coding sequence is TGTGCCAGCAGTATAAACAGGGGGCGCGAGGGGGGCTACACCTTC. Translated, it gives CASSINRGREGGYTF.

The CDR3: CASSVEGAGGYTF. The CDR3 nucleotides are TGTGCCAGCAGCGTAGAGGGGGCAGGAGGCTACACCTTC. V and J are TRBV9 and TRBJ1-2; 7 nucleotides agree with TRBD1. The J segment lost 8 bases and the V segment lost 0 bases, leaving 4 bases of the junction unmatched. The length of the CDR3 is 13 residues. Per the germline V gene, CDR1 is SGDLS and CDR2 is YYNGEE.

V is TRBV19 and J is TRBJ2-7; a weak D match, TRBD2 (6 bases). The ends were cut back, 4 bases at V and 6 bases at J, with 13 bases in the middle. The CDR3 is 13 amino acids. Germline lookup yields CDR1 LNHDA and CDR2 SQIVND (reference sequence). The chain's CDR3 is CASSTGGLGEQYF. DNA for the CDR3: TGTGCCAGTAGTACCGGGGGTTTGGGCGAGCAGTACTTC.

V usage is TRBV27 and J usage is TRBJ2-7, with 8 bases identical to TRBD2. The CDR3 has 18 amino acids. V trimming: 4 bases; J trimming: 2 bases; junction bases outside the gene matches: 16. CDR1 and CDR2 (germline): MNHEY, SMNVEV (reference sequence). The CDR3: CASSSSTGGTLTTYEQYF. For the CDR3, the DNA is TGTGCCAGCAGTTCCTCTACGGGAGGGACGCTCACAACCTACGAGCAGTACTTC.

This chain joins TRBV7-8 and TRBJ1-4, with a weak D call TRBD1 (5 bases). Trimming pared 5 bases from V and 8 bases from J, leaving 18 bases between. The CDR3 totals 15 residues. Germline CDR1 and CDR2: SGHVS and FQNEAQ. The CDR3 sequence: CASSTLGLSGEKLFF. The CDR3 nucleotides are TGTGCCAGCAGCACATTGGGACTCTCGGGGGAAAAACTGTTTTTT.

This clone occurred a few times. The chain uses TRBV28 and TRBJ1-1, with 8 positions matching TRBD1. From germline, CDR1 is MDHEN and CDR2 SYDVKM. V trimming: 10 bases; J trimming: 1 base; junction bases outside the gene matches: 11. CDR3 size: 15 residues. The DNA of the CDR3 is TGTGCCACCAACAGGGGGGATAACTCGAACACTGAAGCTTTCTTT. Translation gives CATNRGDNSNTEAFF.

The chain carries TRBV7-9 and TRBJ1-2, with D perhaps TRBD1 (5 bases). From germline, CDR1 is SEHNR and CDR2 FQNEAQ (reference sequence). V was cut by 1 base and J by 4 bases, with 10 bases left in between. The CDR3 totals 14 residues. CDR3 in amino acids: CASSLDQGRYGYTF. The CDR3, as DNA: TGTGCCAGCAGCTTAGATCAGGGTCGCTATGGCTACACCTTC.

The V gene is TRBV27, the J gene TRBJ2-1; 10 bases line up with TRBD2. The CDR3 length is 15 residues. V dropped 0 bases and J dropped 7; count of bases not matched to a gene: 3. The germline V gene encodes CDR1 MNHEY and CDR2 SMNVEV (reference sequence). The CDR3 spells CASSLSLAGANEQFF. DNA for the CDR3: TGTGCCAGCAGTTTATCGCTAGCGGGGGCGAATGAGCAGTTCTTC.

V usage is TRBV7-2 and J usage is TRBJ2-5, with D possibly being TRBD2 (5 bases). This CDR3 is 14 amino acids long. The germline gives CDR1 SGHTA, CDR2 FQGNSA. Trimming took off 5 bases at V and 10 bases at J, with 20 bases between the two ends. The CDR3 region has the DNA TGTGCCAGCAGCACCATGAGACTACTGGCGGACCAGTACTTC. This codes for CASSTMRLLADQYF.

This clone occurred once. The chain links TRBV7-9 to TRBJ1-1; 10 bases map to TRBD1. The CDR3 spans 17 residues. CDR1 and CDR2 from the germline V gene are SEHNR and FQNEAQ (reference sequence). The junction had 10 bases not matched to a gene; V was cut back by 2 bases and J by 4 bases. The CDR3 here is CASSLYSGQGVRTEAFF. For the CDR3, the DNA is TGTGCCAGCAGCTTATATTCTGGACAGGGGGTCCGCACTGAAGCTTTCTTT. Variable domain in full (rest from reference TRBV7-9 and TRBJ1-1): DTGVSQNPRHKITKRGQNVTFRCDPISEHNRLYWYRQTLGQGPEFLTYFQNEAQLEKSRLLSDRFSAERPKGSFSTLEIQRTEQGDSAMYLCASSLYSGQGVRTEAFFGQGTRLTVV.